The sequence of this T cell receptor beta chain was determined in a study of circulating and synovial CD4+ cells in juvenile arthritis. A remark on this clone: The antigen is unknown.

Study results and limitations: These repertoires were less diverse than bulk blood CD4 repertoires.

Trimming took off 3 bases at V and 2 bases at J, with 12 bases between the two ends. This CDR3 region has 15 residues. Germline CDR1 and CDR2: MDHEN and SYDVKM. The repertoire was sequenced with immunoSEQ multiplex PCR; TCRdb's copy has only in-frame clones and lacks some. Among under 40,000 clones listed, 93% were seen once. This chain joins TRBV28 and TRBJ2-3, with no clear D. The sequenced sample was CD4+ T cells from blood. The source of this sequence is a human donor with juvenile idiopathic arthritis. In nucleotides, the CDR3 is TGTGCCAGCAGTTTCAGCTCCAGGTACACAGATACGCAGTATTTT. This encodes CASSFSSRYTDTQYF.